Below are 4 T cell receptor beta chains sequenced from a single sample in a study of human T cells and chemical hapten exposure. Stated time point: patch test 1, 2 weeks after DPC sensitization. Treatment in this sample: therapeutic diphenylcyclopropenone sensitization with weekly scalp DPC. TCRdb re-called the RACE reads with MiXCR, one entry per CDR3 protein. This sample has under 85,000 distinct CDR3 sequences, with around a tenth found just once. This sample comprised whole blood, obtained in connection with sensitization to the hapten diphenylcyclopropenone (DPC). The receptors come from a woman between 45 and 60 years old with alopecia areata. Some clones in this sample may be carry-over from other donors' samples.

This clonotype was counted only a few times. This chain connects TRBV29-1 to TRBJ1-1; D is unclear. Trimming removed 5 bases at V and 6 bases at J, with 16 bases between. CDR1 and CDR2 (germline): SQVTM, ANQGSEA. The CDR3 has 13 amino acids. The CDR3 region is CSVPGRAAAEAFF. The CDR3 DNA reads TGCAGCGTTCCAGGACGGGCCGCCGCTGAAGCTTTCTTT.

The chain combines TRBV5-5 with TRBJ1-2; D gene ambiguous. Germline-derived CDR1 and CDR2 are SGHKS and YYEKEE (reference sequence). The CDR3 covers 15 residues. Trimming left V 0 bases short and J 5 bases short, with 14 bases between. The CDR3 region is CASSLDGGRKYGYTF. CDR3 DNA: TGTGCCAGCAGCTTGGATGGTGGACGGAAATATGGCTACACCTTC.

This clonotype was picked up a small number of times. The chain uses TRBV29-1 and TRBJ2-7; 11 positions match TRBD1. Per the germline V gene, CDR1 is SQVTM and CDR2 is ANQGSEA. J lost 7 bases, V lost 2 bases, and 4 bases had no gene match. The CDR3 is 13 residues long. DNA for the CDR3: TGCAGCGTTGAAACGGGACAGGGGGGAGAGCAGTACTTC. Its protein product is CSVETGQGGEQYF.

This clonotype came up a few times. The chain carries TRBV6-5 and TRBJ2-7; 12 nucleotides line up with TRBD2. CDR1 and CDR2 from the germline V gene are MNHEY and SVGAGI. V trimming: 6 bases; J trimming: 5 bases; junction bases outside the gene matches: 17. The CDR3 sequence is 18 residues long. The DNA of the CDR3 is TGTGCCAGCAGACCCGGACAGTTGACTAGCGGGAGTAAGGACGAGCAGTACTTC. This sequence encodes CASRPGQLTSGSKDEQYF.